Sequencing of this T cell receptor (beta chain) was carried out in a study of regulatory T cells in long-lasting Graves disease. Study-level results: Among persistent patients, a larger number of public clonotypes were shared (about 2,700) than among newly diagnosed patients (about 950).

The CDR3 has 15 amino acids. V dropped 7 bases and J dropped 10; count of bases not matched to a gene: 12. Per germline, CDR1 SGHDT and CDR2 YYEEEE. CDR3 regions were amplified by Arm-PCR using iRepertoire HTBI primers to build TCR beta libraries. Per the authors' pipeline: In the combined samples, around 60 TRBV and more than 11 TRBJ segments were identified. One entry per CDR3 protein, called by TCRdb with MiXCR from the multiplex PCR reads. It is TCRdb's table, rather than the study itself, that gives the V and J calls and clone size. This sample has under 450,000 distinct CDR3 sequences; roughly 24% occur once, and the top ten carry around 30%. This clonotype was seen repeatedly, ten times or more. Its specificity is not known. Time point specified: persistent/refractory GD, antithyroid drugs over 5 years with positive TRAb. RNA from PBMCs was the source of the TCR library.

The specimen comprised peripheral blood mononuclear cells (PBMCs), sampled when the disease was refractory, from a patient treated with antithyroid drugs. This chain connects TRBV5-6 to TRBJ1-6; 9 bases align to TRBD1. This clonotype was sampled from a woman in her thirties or forties with Graves disease. CDR3 DNA sequence: TGTGCCAGCTACTCCCGGGACAGGGCAGGATCACCCCTCCACTTT. Protein sequence: CASYSRDRAGSPLHF.